A single sample gave rise to the 25 T cell receptor beta chains below, sequenced in a study of blood T cell repertoires in COVID-19. Profiled with immunoSEQ multiplex PCR; TCRdb holds only in-frame clones, not every one. Counted here are some 120,000 clones, 88% occurring once; the ten biggest clones make up 0.88%. Sequencing used peripheral blood. Every receptor here comes from a woman in her forties or fifties with active or convalescent COVID-19.

DNA of the CDR3: TGCGCCAGCAGCCAAGATAGCCTAGCGGTCAACACCGGGGAGCTGTTTTTT. Translation gives CASSQDSLAVNTGELFF. The rearrangement joins TRBV4-3 to TRBJ2-2, with TRBD2 identical over 7 bases. V lost 0 bases to trimming and J lost 2 bases; unmatched junction nucleotides: 6. Germline V gives CDR1 LGHNA, CDR2 YSLEER. CDR3 length equals 17 residues.

The genes are TRBV19 and TRBJ1-1; tentative D call: TRBD1 (6 bases). The germline V gene has CDR1 LNHDA and CDR2 SQIVND (reference sequence). V lost 3 bases and J lost 1, with 18 bases in between. This CDR3 contains 17 residues. The CDR3 bases are TGTGCCAGTAGTATGCCCCCCCCGACAGGTCCGAACACTGAAGCTTTCTTT. Encoded protein: CASSMPPPTGPNTEAFF.

The gene calls are TRBV10-3 and TRBJ1-1; maybe TRBD1 (5 bases). Germline V gene sequence: CDR1 ENHRY, CDR2 SYGVKD. The CDR3 consists of 15 residues. V dropped 4 bases and J dropped 5 bases, with 17 bases sitting between them. The CDR3 sequence is CAISARGGSETEAFF. As DNA, the CDR3 is TGTGCCATCAGTGCTCGGGGGGGGAGCGAAACTGAAGCTTTCTTT.

V gene TRBV4-2 combines with J gene TRBJ2-5, with D unresolved. This CDR3 comprises 13 residues. Trimming removed 0 bases at V and 5 bases at J, with 7 bases between. Germline V gene data show CDR1 as LGHNA and CDR2 as YNFKEQ. The CDR3 loop reads CASSQDNVETQYF. The DNA for the CDR3 is TGTGCCAGCAGCCAAGATAATGTGGAGACCCAGTACTTC.

V gene TRBV5-1 combines with J gene TRBJ1-6; D remains ambiguous. Trimming took off 4 bases at V and 7 bases at J, with 15 bases between the two ends. There are 15 residues in the CDR3. Germline lookup yields CDR1 SGHRS and CDR2 YFSETQ. The CDR3 loop reads CASSTRTGANSPLHF. The DNA for the CDR3 is TGCGCCAGCAGCACCCGGACGGGAGCGAATTCACCCCTCCACTTT.

This clone was counted only a few times. This chain connects TRBV7-9 to TRBJ1-1; D possibly corresponds to TRBD1 (5 bases). Trimming took off 3 bases at V and 1 base at J, with 12 bases between the two ends. CDR3 length equals 15 residues. The germline V gene encodes CDR1 SEHNR and CDR2 FQNEAQ (reference sequence). The CDR3 sequence: CASSFPTAKNTEAFF. The CDR3 coding sequence is TGTGCCAGCAGCTTCCCGACAGCAAAGAACACTGAAGCTTTCTTT.

In this sample, this clone turned up once. The rearrangement uses TRBV2 and TRBJ1-5, with 8 bases lining up with TRBD1. Germline values: CDR1 SNHLY, CDR2 FYNNEI. The J segment lost 5 bases and the V segment lost 5 bases, leaving 2 bases of the junction unmatched. The CDR3 extends over 13 amino acids. The CDR3: CASSPTGDQPQHF. The CDR3 DNA sequence: TGTGCCAGCAGTCCGACAGGGGATCAGCCCCAGCATTTT.

This chain connects TRBV27 to TRBJ2-7; 9 nucleotides match TRBD2. The CDR3 length is 14 residues. Trimming removed 1 base from V and 7 bases from J; junction bases left unmatched: 5. CDR1 is MNHEY, CDR2 SMNVEV, per germline (reference sequence). CDR3 sequence: CASSLLAGDPEQYF. Written as DNA, the CDR3 is TGTGCCAGCAGTTTATTAGCGGGAGACCCAGAGCAGTACTTC.

The rearrangement links TRBV19 to TRBJ1-2; TRBD1 matches at 11 bases. Germline V lookup: CDR1 LNHDA, CDR2 SQIVND (reference sequence). Trimming at V came to 4 bases and at J to 4 bases, leaving 11 bases not matched to a gene. The CDR3 contains 17 residues. CDR3 in amino acids: CASSSSGQGVYGYGYTF. The CDR3 DNA sequence: TGTGCCAGTAGTAGTTCGGGACAGGGGGTTTACGGCTATGGCTACACCTTC. Based on the CDR3 plus reference TRBV19 and TRBJ1-2, the full variable domain is DGGITQSPKYLFRKEGQNVTLSCEQNLNHDAMYWYRQDPGQGLRLIYYSQIVNDFQKGDIAEGYSVSREKKESFPLTVTSAQKNPTAFYLCASSSSGQGVYGYGYTFGSGTRLTVV.

This chain uses TRBV19 with TRBJ1-5; D gene unclear. CDR1 is LNHDA, CDR2 SQIVND, per germline (reference sequence). The V gene lost 10 bases and the J gene lost 9 bases, with 28 bases spanning the gap. This CDR3 has 16 amino acids. CDR3: CATSLGIGTTMRPQHF. CDR3 nucleotides: TGTGCCACCTCACTCGGGATAGGAACCACCATGCGGCCCCAGCATTTT.

The chain links TRBV20-1 to TRBJ2-3; 8 positions agree with TRBD2. V lost 3 bases and J lost 1; bases outside the gene matches: 9. CDR3 length: 16 amino acids. CDR1 is DFQATT, CDR2 SNEGSKA, per germline (reference sequence). The CDR3 spells CSASAAGVSGTDTQYF. CDR3 DNA: TGCAGTGCTAGTGCAGCGGGAGTCTCAGGCACAGATACGCAGTATTTT.

The chain couples TRBV9 to TRBJ2-7; D unclear. Germline loops: CDR1 SGDLS, CDR2 YYNGEE. Trimming removed 0 bases from V and 0 bases from J, with 10 bases in between. This CDR3 has 15 residues. The CDR3 sequence: CASSVEGETSYEQYF. In DNA, the CDR3 is TGTGCCAGCAGCGTAGAAGGAGAAACCTCCTACGAGCAGTACTTC.

The chain joins TRBV6-1 to TRBJ2-7, with TRBD2 identical over 7 bases. After removal of 7 bases from V and 1 base from J, the junction contained 4 bases not matched to a gene. The CDR3 extends over 13 amino acids. The germline V gene encodes CDR1 MNHNS and CDR2 SASEGT. In DNA form, the CDR3 reads TGTGCCAGCACCAAGGGACTATCCTACGAGCAGTACTTC. Its translation is CASTKGLSYEQYF.

The J gene is TRBJ2-1, the V gene TRBV7-2; weak D call: TRBD2 (6 bases). Germline values: CDR1 SGHTA, CDR2 FQGNSA. The V and J ends lost 3 bases and 6 bases respectively, with 12 bases between them. The CDR3 consists of 14 residues. In DNA form, the CDR3 reads TGTGCCAGCAGCTTCTATACGGGAGCCAATGAGCAGTTCTTC. Its protein is CASSFYTGANEQFF.

V gene TRBV20-1 combines with J gene TRBJ1-5, with D maybe TRBD1 (6 bases). The ends were cut back, 6 bases at V and 4 bases at J, with 16 bases in the middle. The CDR3 extends over 14 amino acids. CDR1 is DFQATT and CDR2 is SNEGSKA in the germline V gene (reference sequence). The CDR3 DNA reads as TGCAGTGCGAGTGCACAGGGAGTTAATCAGCCCCAGCATTTT. It encodes CSASAQGVNQPQHF.

This chain uses TRBV19 with TRBJ2-1; possibly TRBD2 for D (7 bases). This CDR3 is built from 11 residues. CDR1 is LNHDA, CDR2 SQIVND, per germline (reference sequence). The V end lost 4 bases, the J end lost 12 bases, and 10 bases lay between the germline ends. CDR3 DNA: TGTGCCAGTAGTACAAGGGGGGGGCAGTTCTTC. The encoded protein is CASSTRGGQFF.

The V call is TRBV2, the J call TRBJ2-7, with D possibly TRBD1 on 5 matching bases. The CDR3 extends over 14 amino acids. The germline CDR1 and CDR2 sequences are SNHLY and FYNNEI. V gave up 6 bases and J gave up 2 bases, with 14 bases separating them. In DNA form, the CDR3 reads TGTGCCAGCAGAAGACAGTCTCTAACCTACGAGCAGTACTTC. It codes for CASRRQSLTYEQYF.

The chain couples TRBV20-1 to TRBJ2-1; 7 bases are a match to TRBD2. The CDR3 contains 15 residues. V lost 3 bases to trimming and J lost 3 bases; unmatched junction nucleotides: 8. The germline V gene has CDR1 DFQATT and CDR2 SNEGSKA (reference sequence). The CDR3 sequence: CSASVSSGGYNEQFF. CDR3 in DNA: TGCAGTGCTAGTGTCTCTAGCGGAGGCTACAATGAGCAGTTCTTC.

The chain employs TRBV30 and TRBJ1-6, with D hard to call. Trimming removed 3 bases from V and 7 bases from J, with 7 bases in between. CDR1 GTSNPN and CDR2 SVGIG come from the germline V gene (reference sequence). The CDR3 runs to 12 residues. CDR3 DNA: TGTGCCTGGAGGGACTTAAATTCACCCCTCCACTTT. Its protein is CAWRDLNSPLHF.

The chain recombines TRBV2 with TRBJ1-3, with D possibly being TRBD1 (5 bases). The length of the CDR3 is 15 residues. With 4 bases removed from V and 0 bases from J, the gap between germline ends came to 10 bases. The germline V gene has CDR1 SNHLY and CDR2 FYNNEI. The CDR3 is CASSGQHLSGNTIYF. The CDR3 nucleotides are TGTGCCAGCAGTGGACAGCACCTCTCTGGAAACACCATATATTTT.

This sequence joins TRBV6-5 and TRBJ2-3, with D perhaps matching TRBD1 (5 bases). Germline CDR1 is MNHEY and CDR2 is SVGAGI. CDR3 length equals 14 residues. Deletions cut 5 bases from V and 1 base from J, with 10 bases between. DNA of the CDR3: TGTGCCAGCAGTAAGAGCAGGGGCACAGATACGCAGTATTTT. Translating gives CASSKSRGTDTQYF.

CDR3 amino acids: CASFSTSGVQEQYF. In nucleotides, the CDR3 is TGTGCCAGCTTTTCTACTAGCGGGGTACAGGAGCAGTACTTC. The V gene is TRBV7-9, the J gene TRBJ2-7; 10 bases agree with TRBD2. The trim removed 8 bases at V and 7 bases at J, leaving 11 bases unmatched. Germline loops: CDR1 SEHNR, CDR2 FQNEAQ (reference sequence). CDR3 size: 14 residues.

The genes are TRBV12-5 and TRBJ2-1, with D possibly TRBD1 on 6 matching bases. In germline, CDR1 is LGHNT, CDR2 FRNRAP. The CDR3 loop spans 16 amino acids. The V gene lost 1 base and the J gene lost 6 bases, with 16 bases spanning the gap. The CDR3 bases are TGTGCTAGTGGTTTGGGGGGGCTCAGTTCTAGCAATGAGCAGTTCTTC. Translated: CASGLGGLSSSNEQFF.

V gene TRBV5-4 combines with J gene TRBJ1-2, with 12 positions matching TRBD1. J lost 2 bases, V lost 3 bases, and 2 bases had no gene match. From germline, CDR1 is SGHNT and CDR2 YYREEE (reference sequence). The length of the CDR3 is 15 residues. This CDR3 is CASSSGTGGNYGYTF. The CDR3 DNA is TGTGCCAGCAGCTCCGGGACAGGGGGCAACTATGGCTACACCTTC.

The rearrangement links TRBV5-8 to TRBJ2-1; TRBD2 aligns across 7 bases. The CDR3 totals 15 residues. CDR1 is SGHTS and CDR2 is YDEGEE in the germline V gene. V was pared by 4 bases and J by 5 bases, with 9 bases of the junction left unmatched. The chain's CDR3 is CASSLDGLGHNEQFF. The CDR3, as DNA: TGTGCCAGCAGCCTCGATGGACTAGGTCACAATGAGCAGTTCTTC.